This T cell receptor beta chain was sequenced for a study of blood T cell repertoires in COVID-19. Study-level information: The study drew acute and convalescent COVID-19 samples from the United States, Italy and Spain. Sources were T cells, B-cell-depleted T cells, or PBMCs; the material itself was cDNA or gDNA.

This clone appeared a single time. Authors' data handling: Estimated nucleated cell counts came from reference gene primer amplification. Assay used: immunoSEQ multiplex PCR; TCRdb lists only in-frame clones, some missing. V, J and clone size are those of that table, while D and trimming were read from the DNA. The sample yields around 140,000 clones, over 80% seen once. Input material: peripheral blood. The clonotype comes from a woman aged 45-65 years with acute or convalescent COVID-19.

CDR3: CASSVAGQGAPYEQYF. The CDR3 region has the DNA TGTGCCAGCAGCGTAGCGGGACAGGGGGCCCCCTACGAGCAGTACTTC. This chain links TRBV9 with TRBJ2-7; 12 nucleotides align to TRBD1. The junction had 3 bases not matched to a gene; V was cut back by 0 bases and J by 2 bases. Germline loops: CDR1 SGDLS, CDR2 YYNGEE. The CDR3 runs to 16 residues.